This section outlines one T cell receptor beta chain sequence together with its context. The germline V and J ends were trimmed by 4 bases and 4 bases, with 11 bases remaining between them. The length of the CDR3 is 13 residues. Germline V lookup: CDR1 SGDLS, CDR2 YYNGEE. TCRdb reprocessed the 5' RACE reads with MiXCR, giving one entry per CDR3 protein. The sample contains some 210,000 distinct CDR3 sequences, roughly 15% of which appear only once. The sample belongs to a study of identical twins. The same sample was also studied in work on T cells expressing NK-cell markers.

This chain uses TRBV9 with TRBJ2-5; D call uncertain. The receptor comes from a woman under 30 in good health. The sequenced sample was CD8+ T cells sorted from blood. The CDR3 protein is CASSPQAGETQYF. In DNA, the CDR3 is TGTGCCAGCAGCCCCCAGGCTGGAGAGACCCAGTACTTC.